This T cell receptor (beta chain) was retrieved from a study of T cell repertoires in cytomegalovirus infection (dated by TCRdb to about 2019). Notes on the research overall: Peptide stimulations targeted recently identified HLA-C-restricted CMV epitopes, whose presentation resists viral immunomodulation, together with well-studied HLA-B-restricted epitopes. Donor HLA type was relevant to the analysis, because carriage of CMV infection together with the matching HLA type was indicated by public TCR beta signatures.

This sample was sequenced with an Illumina HiSeq 1500. TCRdb reworked the public reads: Q25 trimming with fastp, MiXCR clone assembly, productive beta chains retained. Identical CDR3 protein sequences are pooled into one entry, listed with their most common genes and DNA. This sample gives around 770,000 distinct CDR3 sequences in total; roughly 28% of them show up just once. About an eighth of the sample lies in the top ten. Overall study outcomes, separate from this receptor: The ex vivo response was dominated by HLA-C-restricted CMV-specific TCR beta clonotypes, which also provided the single most frequent clonotype in two of eight donors. Carriers of CMV infection plus the relevant HLA type were discriminated by the cumulative frequency of public TCR beta family members in the study cohort and in an independent roughly 400-donor cohort.

What the treatment or condition label conveys for this sample: in vitro stimulation with specific CMV peptide epitopes to enrich CMV-specific T cells. This clonotype was seen many times. What this receptor recognizes is not known. No clone much larger than this one lies a single base away; base qualities are absent. This TCR was recovered from a human donor in good health (CMV status not recorded). Some clones in this sample may be carry-over from other donors' samples. This sample comprised cultured CD8+ T cells from PBMCs, obtained from culture after CMV antigen stimulation.

The sequenced DNA: TGTGCCAGCAGCTCCCCTAGCGGGGGGGGTTACAATGAGCAGTTCTTC. This gives the protein CASSSPSGGGYNEQFF. The chain uses TRBV7-9 and TRBJ2-1; TRBD2 matches 12 bases in the middle. The CDR3 holds 16 amino acids from the cysteine to the phenylalanine. The retained sequence is limited to the CDR3, 48 bases, with the frame set at the first base. Here V drops 4 bases and J drops 4 bases, and the junction holds 5 bases not matched to any gene. According to the germline V gene (reference sequence), CDR1 reads SEHNR and CDR2 reads FQNEAQ.